This TCR beta chain was recorded in a study of early T cells in non-severe SARS-CoV-2 infection. The protocol attached unique molecular identifiers to individual cDNA molecules. TCRdb passed the 5' RACE reads through MiXCR, listing each CDR3 protein once. The repertoire holds some 60,000 distinct CDR3 sequences, with 7.5% to 10% as singletons. This clonotype was picked up many times. The CDR3 contains 15 residues. Germline loops: CDR1 LGHDT, CDR2 YNNKEL (reference sequence). V lost 1 base and J lost 7; bases outside the gene matches: 8. The rearrangement uses TRBV3-1 and TRBJ2-5; 8 bases agree with TRBD2. The sequenced sample consisted of whole blood. This TCR was recovered from an adult who was a healthcare worker with PCR-confirmed SARS-CoV-2 infection or an uninfected control (not recorded which). The DNA of the CDR3 is TGTGCCAGCAGCCAAGTGCGGGGGGAGCGAGGGACCCAGTACTTC. Translated: CASSQVRGERGTQYF.